The entry below gives a single TCR beta chain sequence along with its context. Its antigen is not yet known. Per-base qualities were not stored, and no clone one base away is much larger. The cohort was made up of 650 to 700 healthy bone marrow donors. At the time of sampling, all cohort members were nominally healthy, though unrecorded immune exposures were likely present. The donor was CMV seropositive and belonged to the group of some 290 seropositive cohort members. A peripheral blood sample was collected from each donor, and TCR beta sequencing was performed on peripheral blood mononuclear cells. The Qiagen DNeasy Blood Extraction Kit was used to extract genomic DNA from the blood cell samples. Here V drops 5 bases and J drops 2 bases, and the junction holds 9 bases not matched to any gene. From a lookup of the germline V gene, CDR1 and CDR2 are SGHNT and YENEEA. Inclusive of the bounding cysteine and phenylalanine, the CDR3 is 15 residues long. Only the CDR3 DNA is retained, 45 bases long and in frame from the first base.

This sample was included in a study of cytomegalovirus exposure and HLA in healthy donors (TCRdb year 2017). About the study as a whole: In an earlier analysis of roughly 500 of the donors, 276 Gb of sequence data and 95 million to 130 million unique TCR beta sequences from 150 million to 200 million T cells were reported. About 280 gigabases of sequencing data and around 80 million unique TCR sequences made up an early release that covered under 750 HLA-typed donors. Of the roughly 400 genotyped donors, approximately 82% fell in the genetic ancestry cluster associated with self-reported Caucasian donors. The study was designed to test whether signatures of past pathogen exposure could be identified by cataloging public T cell receptors. The T cell repertoires of around 730 subjects were profiled by immunosequencing and related to cytomegalovirus serostatus. Along with the roughly 610-subject first cohort, a separate validation cohort of over a hundred different subjects was used. To predict cytomegalovirus infection status, the study combined high-throughput TCR immunosequencing, statistical association of individual TCRs with disease status, and machine learning. To study patterns of TCR occurrence, a later analysis re-analyzed previously published TCR beta repertoires from under 750 donors and added high-resolution HLA genotyping. Rather than using new phenotypic data, the later analysis identified candidate immune exposures from TCR beta sequences and from how often those sequences occurred across donors. An earlier analysis of several hundred of the donors applied high-throughput TCR beta sequencing to assess whether each TCR beta V gene segment acted as functional or pseudogenic. Donor age, sex, ethnicity and CMV serostatus were collected together with the repertoire data. In a later genetic analysis, genome-wide SNP genotypes for about three fifths of the roughly 670 donors were used, and that subset was treated as a discovery cohort. Every discovery cohort repertoire had been produced on one sequencing platform. HLA typing included class I and class II loci at four-digit resolution. Typing coverage differed by locus: A, B, C, DRB1 and DQB1 were typed in about 629-640 donors, DQA1 in approximately 520, DPA1 in approximately 610, and DPB1 in roughly 470. Roughly five DR-DQ haplotypes were handled as single units for association and clustering because linkage in the cohort was strong. On average, roughly 240,000 unique TCR beta nucleotide sequences were sequenced per donor among 398 genotyped donors of the cohort, with roughly 18% of those sequences being non-productive.

The protocol used for the library was the immunoSEQ multiplex PCR assay. For the multiplex PCR, a mixture combining 60 forward primers for TCR Vbeta segments and 13 reverse primers for TCR Jbeta segments was used. Amplification of the CDR3 region of rearranged TCR beta genes was performed with a multiplex PCR assay on genomic DNA. The amplified TCR beta libraries were sequenced on the Illumina HiSeq System as 87-base-pair reads. Per the source publication's procedure: A later analysis counted around 72 million unique TCR beta chains across the 690 or so repertoires, and around 9.9 million of these chains were shared by at least two donors. Raw reads were error-corrected and collapsed into unique sequences by a nearest-neighbor algorithm in which closely related sequences were merged to remove PCR and sequencing errors. CDR3 sequences were aligned to IMGT reference sequences to assign V, D and J gene segments. For a sequence to be retained, a match of at least six nucleotides to both a V gene segment and a J gene segment was required. A rearrangement was called productive if the CDR3 had no stop codons and remained in frame with V and J, and every other rearrangement was called non-productive. Following IMGT convention, CDR3 was defined as the stretch from the second conserved V-encoded cysteine up to the conserved J-encoded phenylalanine. The earlier analysis of about 620 of the donors excluded sequences that lacked an unambiguous match to a single V gene segment. In an earlier analysis of 587 of the donors, a V segment was called functional when productive rearrangements were above 56.7%, and segregating when the standard deviation between donors exceeded 5%. A statistical classification framework was built for diagnosing cytomegalovirus status from the catalog of TCR beta chain sequences. A later analysis assigned V and J genes by comparing TCR nucleotide sequences with IMGT/GENE-DB human TR gene sequences. A later analysis assigned CDR3 sequences and most-parsimonious VDJ recombination scenarios with the TCRdist pipeline. In a later analysis, each TCR beta chain was defined by its CDR3 amino acid sequence together with its V-gene family, and reads lacking a unique V-gene family were excluded. A later analysis removed roughly 590 highly shared, low-generation-probability nucleotide sequences to deal with suspected cross-contamination and a sequencing artifact. A later analysis calculated a clonal expansion index for each public chain from normalized within-repertoire ranks of inferred template counts. In a later analysis, generation probabilities were computed with a VDJ recombination model fitted to out-of-frame rearrangements, and the resulting probabilities were checked against IGoR. A later analysis scored TCR-TCR, TCR-HLA and TCR-CMV co-occurrence with hypergeometric tests, applying a repertoire-size bias correction to TCR pairs. False discovery rates were estimated in a later analysis by permuting HLA or CMV assignments 20 times. In a later analysis, co-occurring TCRs were grouped using DBSCAN, and TCRdist sequence similarity was added for clustering within HLA-allele-positive subsets. Co-occurrence clustering excluded repertoires with fewer than 30,000 or more than 120,000 public chains, plus five with anomalous nucleotide sharing. In TCRdb, the immuneACCESS table is reduced to in-frame sequences with V and J assigned. These tables do not hold every clone; where another copy was compared, an unresolved V gene accounts for under half, and the others remain unexplained. V, J and clone size are taken as reported in that table, and D and trimming were inferred from the DNA itself. The sample records tens of thousands of clones, 60% to 75% of which are singletons. The ten most abundant clones make up about a fifth of the sample.

Paper-wide results and their limitations: Presence/absence analyses assumed roughly uniform sequencing depth across donors, an assumption that may not hold. A further reported finding was that TCR beta sequences accurately predicted the HLA-A and HLA-B alleles for most subjects in the first cohort. The classifier was reported to diagnose cytomegalovirus status with high specificity and sensitivity in both the original and validation cohorts. According to a later analysis, TCR association rates differed among HLA loci, with DRB1 alleles showing the most associated TCRs and HLA-C alleles showing the fewest. Most CMV-associated TCR beta chains appeared to be HLA-restricted in a later analysis, and the HLA associations seemed to be driven largely by CMV exposure. A few of the identified cytomegalovirus-associated TCR beta chains were confirmed in vitro to be specific for cytomegalovirus antigens. According to a later genetic analysis, donors in an Asian-associated ancestry cluster had fewer N-insertions in productive TCRs than the roughly 670-donor mean. Some IMGT-functional V segments, including TRBV6-2 and TRBV6-3, could not be distinguished by the 87-base-pair reads and were therefore excluded. Because counts were too low, seventeen rarely observed V segments, including chromosome 9 orphons, were excluded from the earlier analysis of 587 of the donors. In the study, around 150 TCR beta chains were listed as associated with cytomegalovirus. In a later analysis, HLA-associated TCR beta chains were found to be more clonally expanded and to have lower generation probabilities than equally common non-associated chains. Only TCR beta chains were sequenced in this cohort, and the absence of alpha or paired-chain data limited detectable features. The only immune exposure information available for the cohort was CMV serostatus. Across donors, most TCR sequences were observed very rarely, whereas some public TCRs were present in many individuals. In a later analysis, several top co-occurrence clusters were reported to appear linked to parvovirus B19, influenza, CMV and Epstein-Barr virus. In a later analysis, over 15,000 TCR beta sequences were associated with specific HLA alleles at a false discovery rate of 0.05. A cluster of highly shared sequence variants was judged likely to be a technical artifact of the sequencing pipeline. V-gene and J-gene trimming of TCR beta chains was associated with a missense DCLRE1C variant in a later genetic analysis, and the association was replicated in an independent cohort. Assigning TCR associations to individual alleles was difficult when HLA alleles, especially DR and DQ, strongly co-occurred. Broadly in line with IMGT annotations, most TCR beta V segments showed up in productive rearrangements about 87% or about 30% of the time in an earlier analysis of a few hundred of the donors. The authors suggested that the approach could potentially be generalized to other disease states and immunological phenotypes. Correlated functional status among segregating V segments might reflect linkage disequilibrium, but an unknown experimental factor could not be ruled out. Because HLA typing was missing for some donors at each locus, association tests included only the typed subset.

The sequence joins TRBV11-3 to TRBJ2-7, and 7 bases in between align with TRBD2. The sequence was collected from a man in his forties in good health and CMV-seropositive. Sample: PBMCs. The CDR3 reads as follows: CASSPAGRGPYEQYF. The nucleotide sequence is given as TGTGCCAGCAGCCCAGCGGGAAGGGGACCCTACGAGCAGTACTTC.